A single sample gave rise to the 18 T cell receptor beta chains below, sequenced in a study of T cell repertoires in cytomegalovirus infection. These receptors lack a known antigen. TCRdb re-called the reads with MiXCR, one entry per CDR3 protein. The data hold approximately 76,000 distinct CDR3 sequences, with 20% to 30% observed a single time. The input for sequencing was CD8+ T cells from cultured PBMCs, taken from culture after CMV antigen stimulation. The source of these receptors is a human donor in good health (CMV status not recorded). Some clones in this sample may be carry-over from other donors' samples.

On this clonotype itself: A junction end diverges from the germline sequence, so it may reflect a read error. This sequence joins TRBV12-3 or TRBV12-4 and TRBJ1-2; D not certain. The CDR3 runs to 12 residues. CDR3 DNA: TGTGCCATCGAGTGGGAAGAAGGTGGCTGCACCTTC. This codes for CAIEWEEGGCTF.

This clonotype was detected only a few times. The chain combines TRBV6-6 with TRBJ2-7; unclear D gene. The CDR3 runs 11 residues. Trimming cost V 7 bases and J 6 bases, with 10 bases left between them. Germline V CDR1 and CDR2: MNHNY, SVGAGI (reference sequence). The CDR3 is CASTQDGEQYF. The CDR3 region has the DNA TGTGCCAGCACCCAGGACGGCGAGCAGTACTTC.

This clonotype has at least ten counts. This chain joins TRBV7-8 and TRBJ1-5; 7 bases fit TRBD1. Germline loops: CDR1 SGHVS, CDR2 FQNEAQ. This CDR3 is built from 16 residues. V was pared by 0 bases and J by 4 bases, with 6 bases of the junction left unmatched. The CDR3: CASSLAIGDSNQPQHF. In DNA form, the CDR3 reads TGTGCCAGCAGCTTAGCAATAGGGGACAGTAATCAGCCCCAGCATTTT.

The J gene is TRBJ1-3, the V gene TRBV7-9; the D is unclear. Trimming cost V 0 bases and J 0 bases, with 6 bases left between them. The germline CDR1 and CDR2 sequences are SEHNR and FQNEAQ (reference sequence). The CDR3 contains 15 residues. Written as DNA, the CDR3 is TGTGCCAGCAGCTTAGCGCTTGGCTCTGGAAACACCATATATTTT. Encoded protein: CASSLALGSGNTIYF.

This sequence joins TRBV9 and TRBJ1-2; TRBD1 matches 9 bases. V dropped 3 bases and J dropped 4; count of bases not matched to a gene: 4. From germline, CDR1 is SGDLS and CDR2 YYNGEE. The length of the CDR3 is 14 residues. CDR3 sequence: CASSAGQGLYGYTF. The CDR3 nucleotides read TGTGCCAGCAGCGCAGGACAGGGGCTCTATGGCTACACCTTC.

The CDR3 is CASSSYGGRDTQYF. Here the CDR3 DNA reads TGTGCCAGCAGCTCCTACGGGGGCCGAGATACGCAGTATTTT. This sequence joins TRBV7-9 and TRBJ2-3, with D perhaps given as TRBD1 or TRBD2 (6 bases each). The CDR3 is 14 amino acids. Germline CDR1 reads SEHNR; CDR2 reads FQNEAQ (reference sequence). The ends were cut back, 4 bases at V and 5 bases at J, with 13 bases in the middle.

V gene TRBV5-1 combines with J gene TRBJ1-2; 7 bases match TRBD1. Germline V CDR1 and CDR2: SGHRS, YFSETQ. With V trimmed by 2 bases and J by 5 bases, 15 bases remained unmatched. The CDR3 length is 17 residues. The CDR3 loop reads CASSFDTTGVRRYGYTF. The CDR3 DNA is TGCGCCAGCAGCTTCGACACAACAGGGGTAAGAAGGTATGGCTACACCTTC.

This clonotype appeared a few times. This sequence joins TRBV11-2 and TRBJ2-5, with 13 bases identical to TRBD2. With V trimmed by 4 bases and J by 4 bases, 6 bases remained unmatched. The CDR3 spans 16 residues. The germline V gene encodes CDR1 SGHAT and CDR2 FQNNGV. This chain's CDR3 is CASSSRLAGGRETQYF. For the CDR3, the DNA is TGTGCCAGCAGCTCCCGACTAGCGGGAGGAAGAGAGACCCAGTACTTC. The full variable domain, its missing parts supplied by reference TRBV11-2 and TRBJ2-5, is EAGVAQSPRYKIIEKRQSVAFWCNPISGHATLYWYQQILGQGPKLLIQFQNNGVVDDSQLPKDRFSAERLKGVDSTLKIQPAKLEDSAVYLCASSSRLAGGRETQYFGPGTRLLVL.

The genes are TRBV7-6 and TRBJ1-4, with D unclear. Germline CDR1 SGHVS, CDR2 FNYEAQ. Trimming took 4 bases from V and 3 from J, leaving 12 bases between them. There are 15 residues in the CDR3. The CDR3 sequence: CASSSSLVANEKLFF. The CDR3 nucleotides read TGTGCCAGCAGCTCCTCCCTCGTAGCTAATGAAAAACTGTTTTTT.

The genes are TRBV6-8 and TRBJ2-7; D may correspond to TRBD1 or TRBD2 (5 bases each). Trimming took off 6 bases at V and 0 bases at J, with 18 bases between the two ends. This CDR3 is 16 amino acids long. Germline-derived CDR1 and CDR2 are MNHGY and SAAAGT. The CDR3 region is CASRSSFGTDSYEQYF. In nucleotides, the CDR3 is TGTGCCAGCAGATCCTCCTTTGGGACGGACTCCTACGAGCAGTACTTC.

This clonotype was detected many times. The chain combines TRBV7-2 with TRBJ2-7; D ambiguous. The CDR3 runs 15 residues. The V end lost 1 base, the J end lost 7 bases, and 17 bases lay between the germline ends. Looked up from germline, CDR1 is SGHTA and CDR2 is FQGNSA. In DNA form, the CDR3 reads TGTGCCAGCAGCTTAGGAGGAATTGCCGTGGGGGAGCAGTACTTC. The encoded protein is CASSLGGIAVGEQYF. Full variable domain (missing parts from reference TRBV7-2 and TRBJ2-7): GAGVSQSPSNKVTEKGKDVELRCDPISGHTALYWYRQSLGQGLEFLIYFQGNSAPDKSGLPSDRFSAERTGGSVSTLTIQRTQQEDSAVYLCASSLGGIAVGEQYFGPGTRLTVT.

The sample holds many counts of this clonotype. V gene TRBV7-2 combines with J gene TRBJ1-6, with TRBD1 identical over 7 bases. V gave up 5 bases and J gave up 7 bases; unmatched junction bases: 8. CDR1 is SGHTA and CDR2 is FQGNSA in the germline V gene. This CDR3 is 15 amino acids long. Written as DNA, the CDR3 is TGTGCCAGCAGCCAAGGACAGGCTAAAAATTCACCCCTCCACTTT. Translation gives CASSQGQAKNSPLHF.

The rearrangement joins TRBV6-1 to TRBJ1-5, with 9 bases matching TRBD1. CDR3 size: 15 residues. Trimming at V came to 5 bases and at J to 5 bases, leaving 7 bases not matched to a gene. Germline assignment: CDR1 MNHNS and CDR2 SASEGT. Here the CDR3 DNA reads TGTGCCAGCAGTTACCGACGGGACAGGGATCAGCCCCAGCATTTT. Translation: CASSYRRDRDQPQHF.

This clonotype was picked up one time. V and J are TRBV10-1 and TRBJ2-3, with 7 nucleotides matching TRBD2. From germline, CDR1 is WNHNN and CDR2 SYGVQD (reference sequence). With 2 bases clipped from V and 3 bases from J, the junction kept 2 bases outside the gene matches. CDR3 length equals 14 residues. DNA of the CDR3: TGCGCCAGCAGTGAGCGGGAGGAGACAGATACGCAGTATTTT. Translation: CASSEREETDTQYF.

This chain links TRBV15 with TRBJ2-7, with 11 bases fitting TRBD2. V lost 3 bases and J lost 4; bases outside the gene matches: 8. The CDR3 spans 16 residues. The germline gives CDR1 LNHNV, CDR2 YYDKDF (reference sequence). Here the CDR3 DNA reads TGTGCCACCAGCAGTTCGGGACTAGCGGAAAGTTACGAGCAGTACTTC. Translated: CATSSSGLAESYEQYF.

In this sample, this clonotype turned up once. DNA for the CDR3: TGTGCCATCAGTGAGTCGATGGGGGGGTACGAGCAGTACTTC. As protein: CAISESMGGYEQYF. The chain combines TRBV10-3 with TRBJ2-7; 7 bases line up with TRBD2. This CDR3 is built from 14 residues. Germline V gene data show CDR1 as ENHRY and CDR2 as SYGVKD. The V gene end was trimmed by 0 bases and the J gene end by 4 bases; junction bases not matched to a gene: 3.

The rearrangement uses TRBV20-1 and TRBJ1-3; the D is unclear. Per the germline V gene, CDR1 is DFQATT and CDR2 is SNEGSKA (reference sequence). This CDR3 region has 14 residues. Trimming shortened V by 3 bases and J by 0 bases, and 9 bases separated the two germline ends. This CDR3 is CSASGPDSGNTIYF. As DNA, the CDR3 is TGCAGTGCTAGTGGTCCGGACTCTGGAAACACCATATATTTT.

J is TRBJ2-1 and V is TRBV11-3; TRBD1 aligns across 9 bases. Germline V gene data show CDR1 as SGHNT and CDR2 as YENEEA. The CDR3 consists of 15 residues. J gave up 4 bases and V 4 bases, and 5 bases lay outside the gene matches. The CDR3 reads CASSSTGGSYNEQFF. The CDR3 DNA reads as TGTGCCAGCAGCTCCACAGGGGGCTCGTACAATGAGCAGTTCTTC.